This T cell receptor (beta chain) was identified during a study of vaccination and CD4 T cells after COVID-19. As regards this clonotype: No antigen is known for it.

Researchers used the Oncomine TCR Beta short-read assay to sequence DNA from cultured CD4+ T cells. A single record per CDR3 protein comes from TCRdb applying MiXCR to the PCR reads. The sample records 25,000 or so distinct CDR3 sequences, around 33% being singletons. The ends were cut back, 7 bases at V and 0 bases at J, with 15 bases in the middle. Germline V CDR1 and CDR2: SQVTM, ANQGSEA. This CDR3 is 14 amino acids long. Time point meaning: late sampling 161 to 241 days after vaccination in three convalescent patients. Treatment of the sample: 10-day PBMC culture with coronavirus spike peptide pools or control peptides (ViraFEST assay). ViraFEST stimulated the growth of antigen-specific T cells using peptide pools and subsequently profiled their TCRs by sequencing.

The clonotype was recovered from a human donor who had recovered from COVID-19. The specimen was CD4+ T cells from blood, cultured in vitro, collected about 7 months after SARS-CoV-2 vaccination. V gene TRBV29-1 combines with J gene TRBJ1-1; the D is unclear. CDR3 residues: CSATPTSMNTEAFF. The CDR3 DNA is TGCAGCGCGACCCCCACCAGCATGAACACTGAAGCTTTCTTT.